The rows below give T cell receptor beta chains drawn from one sample of a study of blood T cell repertoires in COVID-19. Here immunoSEQ multiplex PCR was the method, and the copy in TCRdb shows in-frame clones only, minus some. This table has over 60,000 clones, nearly 90% appearing once. Source material: peripheral blood. Source of these receptors: a man between 50 and 59 years old with acute or convalescent COVID-19. CDR3s include the opening cysteine and the closing phenylalanine or tryptophan. A D gene is named only where the DNA matches it firmly. Part of the rows lack a size; the others show once, few, many or a class for expanded clones.

j_gene	abundance	d_gene	v_gene	CDR3nt	CDR3aa
TRBJ1-4	-	-	TRBV10-3	TGTGCCATCAGTACTAAAGAAGGTGGTGAAAAACTGTTTTTT	CAISTKEGGEKLFF
TRBJ2-3	few	TRBD2	TRBV5-8	TGTGCCAGCAGCCGGACTAGCGGGAGCACAGATACGCAGTATTTT	CASSRTSGSTDTQYF
TRBJ2-5	-	-	TRBV18	TGTGCCAGCTCAGGAGGGCCCCAAGAGACCCAGTACTTC	CASSGGPQETQYF
TRBJ1-4	-	TRBD1	TRBV12-3/TRBV12-4	TGTGCCAGCAGTCCGCCGGGACAGTTATTCCTGTTTTTT	CASSPPGQLFLFF
TRBJ2-7	-	TRBD1	TRBV6-6	TGTGCCAGCAGAGATTCCGGGACAGGCTACGAGCAGTACTTC	CASRDSGTGYEQYF
TRBJ2-2	-	TRBD2	TRBV15	TGTGCCACCAGCAGAGATCTAGGCGGGAGAACGATAGACACCGGGGAGCTGTTTTTT	CATSRDLGGRTIDTGELFF
TRBJ1-5	-	-	TRBV24-1	TGTGCCACCAGTGATTCTAATCAGCCCCAGCATTTT	CATSDSNQPQHF
TRBJ1-4	-	TRBD1	TRBV5-1	TGCGCCAGCAGCTTGAACCCCGGGACAGGGGATACTGAAAAACTGTTTTTT	CASSLNPGTGDTEKLFF
TRBJ1-2	-	TRBD1	TRBV2	TGTGCCAGCAGTCGGCAGGGGGCTGGCTACACCTTC	CASSRQGAGYTF
TRBJ1-3	-	-	TRBV7-9	TGTGCCAGCAGCTTAGCGCAGGGCACCTCTGGAAACACCATATATTTT	CASSLAQGTSGNTIYF
TRBJ1-2	few	TRBD1	TRBV6-5	TGTGCCAGCAGCTACGACAACAGGGGGGCCGACTATGGCTACACCTTC	CASSYDNRGADYGYTF
TRBJ1-3	-	-	TRBV24-1	TGTGCCACCAGTGATCCTGCTTTATCCGGGGACACCATATATTTT	CATSDPALSGDTIYF
TRBJ1-5	once	TRBD1	TRBV7-9	TGTGCCAGCAGCTTAACCCTTGCGGGACAGGGGAACAATCAGCCCCAGCATTTT	CASSLTLAGQGNNQPQHF
TRBJ1-3	-	-	TRBV18	TGTGCCAGCTCACCAAACAGGCTTGACACCATATATTTT	CASSPNRLDTIYF
TRBJ1-2	-	TRBD1	TRBV5-1	TGCGCCAGCAGCCTTACTGGGACAGGGAGTGGCTACACCTTC	CASSLTGTGSGYTF
TRBJ1-5	-	-	TRBV6-4	TGTGCCAGCAGTGAAGGGCCGGGGGAGCCCCAGCATTTT	CASSEGPGEPQHF
TRBJ2-1	-	TRBD2	TRBV2	TGTGCCAGCAGACTAGCGGGAGGCAATGAGCAGTTCTTC	CASRLAGGNEQFF
TRBJ1-2	-	-	TRBV19	TGTGCCAGTACCCCGGACTTCTCCTTGAACTATGGCTACACCTTC	CASTPDFSLNYGYTF
TRBJ2-7	-	TRBD1	TRBV5-6	TGTGCCAGCAGCTTGCCGACAGGGGGCCAGAACGAGCAGTACTTC	CASSLPTGGQNEQYF
TRBJ2-7	-	-	TRBV5-1	TGCGCCAGCAGCCTAACTAGCCAGGGACTGGACGAGCAGTACTTC	CASSLTSQGLDEQYF
TRBJ1-6	-	-	TRBV9	TGTGCCAGCAGCGTAGACAGCTCCTATAATTCACCCCTCCACTTT	CASSVDSSYNSPLHF
TRBJ1-1	-	TRBD1	TRBV18	TGTGCCAGCTCACCGGGACAGCAGAACACTGAAGCTTTCTTT	CASSPGQQNTEAFF
TRBJ2-6	-	-	TRBV10-3	TGTGCCATCAGTGGGACTACCTCTGGGGCCAACGTCCTGACTTTC	CAISGTTSGANVLTF
TRBJ2-3	-	-	TRBV5-1	TGCGCCAGCAGTGCAGGGGGAGGCCAACCAACAGATACGCAGTATTTT	CASSAGGGQPTDTQYF
TRBJ2-5	-	TRBD2	TRBV5-4	TGTGCCAGCAGGTCAACCGGGACTAGCGGGAGGGTGTCCCAGTACTTC	CASRSTGTSGRVSQYF
TRBJ1-1	-	TRBD1	TRBV19	TGTGCCAGTAGGATCCTGACAGGGGGGGGGAACACTGAAGCTTTCTTT	CASRILTGGGNTEAFF
TRBJ2-7	-	-	TRBV18	TGTGCCAGCTCACCAGGAGGGTGGCGCGAGCAGTACTTC	CASSPGGWREQYF
TRBJ1-1	-	TRBD1	TRBV7-2	TGTGCCAGCAGCTTACTAGGACAGGGGAACACTGAAGCTTTCTTT	CASSLLGQGNTEAFF